This T cell receptor (beta chain) was recorded in a study of cytomegalovirus exposure and HLA in healthy donors. The overall study: The roughly 670 first-cohort repertoires and the 100 to 150 validation repertoires shared the same platform, a later analysis reported. Regarding the study as a whole: 150 to 200 TCR beta chains were listed as cytomegalovirus-associated.

This CDR3 has 14 amino acids. Germline CDR1 MDHEN, CDR2 SYDVKM. The V gene lost 8 bases and the J gene lost 2 bases, with 15 bases spanning the gap. About this clone itself: The antigen remains undetermined.

TCRdb's table, derived via immunoSEQ multiplex PCR, lists solely in-frame clones and lacks some. The sample includes approximately 300,000 clones, about 85% of them seen just once. The chain carries TRBV28 and TRBJ1-2; D is unresolved. The sequence was collected from a woman aged 30 to 39 in good health and CMV-seropositive. The sequencing sample was made of PBMCs. The CDR3 DNA is TGTGCCAGCCGACCGACGGATGTAAACTATGGCTACACCTTC. Protein product: CASRPTDVNYGYTF.